The sequence of this T cell receptor (beta chain) was determined in a study of blood T cell repertoires in COVID-19 (TCRdb year 2020). A note on the overall study: Collaborator samples came from the United States, Italy and Spain and covered acute and convalescent phases of COVID-19. The material from the prospective study consisted of cDNA or gDNA derived from T cells, B-cell-depleted T cells, or PBMCs. Subjects who had been exposed to COVID-19, were actively infected with it, or had recovered from it provided the deeply sampled blood TCRbeta repertoires that made up the dataset. The repertoires were released in a freely available public database intended as a resource for research on the immune response to SARS-CoV-2. The samples were drawn from the first 160 participants of the ongoing ImmuneRACE study and from 1,254 subjects provided by 6 global collaborators. Nearly every sample came with metadata listing a de-identified subject ID, COVID-19 status, age in years and sex. Where HLA class I and class II types were available, the types were taken from metadata supplied by the sample provider, not from assay-based typing. Results the study describes overall, beyond this receptor: The amount of clinical and demographic metadata varied by source and participant and was provided uncurated.

On this clone itself: Its antigen has not been determined. No qualities accompany the bases; no much larger clone lies one base away.

Each collaborating institution followed its own protocols to collect whole blood in K2EDTA tubes. For TCRbeta analysis, collaborator samples were shipped as frozen whole blood, as isolated PBMCs, or as DNA extracted from either sample type. For CDR1 and CDR2, the germline V gene (reference sequence) lists GTSNPN and SVGIG. From its cysteine to its phenylalanine, the CDR3 spans 17 amino acids. The only DNA kept is the CDR3, 51 bases in frame from the first base. V loses 0 bases of germline sequence and J loses 1 base, and the interval between the two ends is 16 bases. TCRbeta CDR3 regions were amplified from genomic DNA using the immunoSEQ Assay, a bias-controlled multiplex PCR. The source study handled its data this way. The number of nucleated cells in each sample was estimated from the amplification of reference gene primers within the assay. To quantify the absolute abundance of each unique TCRbeta CDR3 rearrangement, sequence reads were collapsed and filtered. For each sample, productive Simpson clonality was calculated by taking the square root of Simpson's diversity index across productive rearrangements. What TCRdb holds here is the immuneACCESS table cut down to in-frame rearrangements. Part of the clones is not present; checked against another copy, under half of the missing clones reflect an unresolved V gene, and the others are unexplained. V and J calls and clone size are copied from that table; D and trimming were computed from the DNA. The sample includes approximately 50,000 clones, with roughly 91% observed a single time. Approximately 8.1% of the sample belongs to the ten largest clones.

The clonotype comes from an elderly man with active or convalescent COVID-19. Recombination joined TRBV30 with TRBJ1-5; no D gene is confidently identified. Sequencing input: peripheral blood. The CDR3 corresponds to CAWSVGPGKWSNQPQHF. The sequenced DNA is TGTGCCTGGAGTGTCGGCCCGGGGAAGTGGAGCAATCAGCCCCAGCATTTT.